Following are 23 T cell receptor beta chains from one sample sequenced in a study of T cell repertoires in cytomegalovirus infection. TCRdb itself ran the reads through MiXCR, one entry per CDR3 protein. This sample yields approximately 910,000 distinct CDR3 sequences, of which around a third are seen a single time; around 15% belongs to the top ten. These TCRs are of unknown antigen specificity. The sequenced sample was cultured CD8+ T cells from PBMCs, obtained from culture after CMV antigen stimulation. These receptors all come from a human donor in good health (CMV status not recorded). Some clones in this sample may be carry-over from other donors' samples.

This chain links TRBV10-3 with TRBJ1-1; D gene uncertain. CDR3 size: 13 residues. Germline V gene lookup returns CDR1 ENHRY and CDR2 SYGVKD. The V end lost 4 bases, the J end lost 4 bases, and 10 bases lay between the germline ends. The CDR3 nucleotides are TGTGCCATCAGTGGAACGGACGGCACTGAAGCTTTCTTT. Translation: CAISGTDGTEAFF.

This clonotype turned up a few times. The chain is built from TRBV6-1 and TRBJ2-7, with 7 bases lining up with TRBD1. Germline CDR1 and CDR2: MNHNS and SASEGT. CDR3 length: 14 amino acids. Germline trimming cut 2 bases from V and 2 bases from J; bases unmatched to any gene: 3. The CDR3 spells CASSEWQGAYEQYF. The CDR3 bases are TGTGCCAGCAGTGAATGGCAGGGGGCCTACGAGCAGTACTTC.

This clonotype appeared once. The chain joins TRBV19 to TRBJ2-7; 12 nucleotides agree with TRBD1. Looked up from germline, CDR1 is LNHDA and CDR2 is SQIVND (reference sequence). The CDR3 consists of 16 residues. The trim removed 0 bases at V and 7 bases at J, leaving 7 bases unmatched. The CDR3 coding sequence is TGTGCCAGTAGTATAGATATCGGGACAGGGGGCGATGAGCAGTACTTC. It translates to CASSIDIGTGGDEQYF. The variable domain in full, with the rest retrieved from reference TRBV19 and TRBJ2-7, is DGGITQSPKYLFRKEGQNVTLSCEQNLNHDAMYWYRQDPGQGLRLIYYSQIVNDFQKGDIAEGYSVSREKKESFPLTVTSAQKNPTAFYLCASSIDIGTGGDEQYFGPGTRLTVT.

The chain is built from TRBV19 and TRBJ1-2; no reliable D call. In germline, CDR1 is LNHDA, CDR2 SQIVND (reference sequence). CDR3 size: 14 residues. V gave up 5 bases and J gave up 4 bases, with 14 bases separating them. This CDR3 reads CASSLPGPSYGYTF. CDR3 sequence (DNA): TGTGCCAGTAGTCTCCCCGGACCTTCCTATGGCTACACCTTC.

This clonotype has a single count. The V call is TRBV27, the J call TRBJ1-6; D may be TRBD1 (5 bases). Germline assignment: CDR1 MNHEY and CDR2 SMNVEV (reference sequence). V dropped 0 bases and J dropped 12 bases, with 18 bases sitting between them. This CDR3 spans 16 amino acids. The CDR3 coding sequence is TGTGCCAGCAGTTTATCTTCGGGGGGATTCGGTTTACCCCTCCACTTT. Protein sequence: CASSLSSGGFGLPLHF.

This clonotype was found a few times. The chain recombines TRBV6-5 with TRBJ2-7; tentatively, D is TRBD1 (6 bases). The V gene's germline CDR1 is MNHEY and CDR2 SVGAGI. Trimming removed 2 bases at V and 2 bases at J, with 19 bases between. The CDR3 runs 17 residues. CDR3 amino acids: CASSYQGQTPLPYEQYF. The CDR3 DNA follows: TGTGCCAGCAGTTACCAAGGACAGACCCCATTGCCCTACGAGCAGTACTTC.

The rearrangement uses TRBV6-6 and TRBJ1-5; 7 nucleotides line up with TRBD1. With V trimmed by 8 bases and J by 5 bases, 12 bases remained unmatched. Germline-derived CDR1 and CDR2 are MNHNY and SVGAGI (reference sequence). CDR3 length: 15 amino acids. CDR3 in DNA: TGTGCCAGCCGACCCCAGACAGGGAAACATCAGCCCCAGCATTTT. Its protein is CASRPQTGKHQPQHF.

The chain is built from TRBV24-1 and TRBJ2-4, with 9 bases aligning to TRBD1. The ends lost 3 bases at V and 6 bases at J; junction bases unmatched: 8. Germline CDR1 is KGHDR and CDR2 is SFDVKD. The CDR3 is made up of 16 amino acids. The CDR3 sequence: CATSDRTGDEVNIQYF. The DNA of the CDR3 is TGTGCCACCAGTGATCGGACAGGGGACGAAGTAAACATTCAGTACTTC.

This clonotype has more than one count but fewer than ten. V usage is TRBV27 and J usage is TRBJ1-2; 7 positions match TRBD1. Germline CDR1 reads MNHEY; CDR2 reads SMNVEV (reference sequence). This CDR3 contains 15 residues. The junction had 9 bases not matched to a gene; V was cut back by 4 bases and J by 4 bases. The CDR3 here is CASSYVRDSLYGYTF. CDR3 DNA sequence: TGTGCCAGCAGTTACGTCCGGGACAGCCTCTATGGCTACACCTTC.

This clonotype was detected ten times or more. V usage is TRBV7-9 and J usage is TRBJ2-7; 8 bases are shared with TRBD1. V lost 5 bases, J lost 2 bases, and 11 bases stayed unmatched. In germline, CDR1 is SEHNR, CDR2 FQNEAQ (reference sequence). CDR3 length: 16 amino acids. The CDR3 is CASSPPLTGQAYEQYF. CDR3 nucleotide sequence: TGTGCCAGCAGCCCCCCATTGACGGGACAGGCCTACGAGCAGTACTTC.

A remark on this clonotype: It may be a read error: a sequence one base away is much more abundant. The V gene is TRBV7-6, the J gene TRBJ2-1; D is unresolved. The CDR3 has 14 residues. The ends were cut back, 0 bases at V and 4 bases at J, with 7 bases in the middle. CDR1 is SGHVS and CDR2 is FNYEAQ in the germline V gene. In DNA, the CDR3 is TGTGCCAGCAGCTTAGCCTTGGGGTACAATGAGCAGTTCTTC. This translates into CASSLALGYNEQFF.

This chain links TRBV27 with TRBJ1-1; perhaps TRBD1 as D (5 bases). Germline V gives CDR1 MNHEY, CDR2 SMNVEV (reference sequence). The V gene lost 2 bases and the J gene lost 6 bases, with 10 bases spanning the gap. The CDR3 spans 13 residues. The CDR3 coding sequence is TGTGCCAGCAGTTTAGGCTCAGGGTCTGAAGCTTTCTTT. Its protein is CASSLGSGSEAFF.

The sample holds a few counts of this clonotype. The chain couples TRBV7-2 to TRBJ1-6, with D perhaps matching TRBD1 (5 bases). The V end was cut by 1 base, the J end by 7 bases, with 14 bases between. This CDR3 is built from 16 residues. Germline CDR1 reads SGHTA; CDR2 reads FQGNSA. The CDR3 region is CASSLEREGWNSPLHF. The CDR3 DNA follows: TGTGCCAGCAGCTTAGAGCGCGAGGGGTGGAATTCACCCCTCCACTTT.

The rearrangement links TRBV6-5 to TRBJ2-7; 9 bases align to TRBD1. Germline V gene sequence: CDR1 MNHEY, CDR2 SVGAGI. The V segment lost 2 bases and the J segment 6 bases; nucleotides outside the gene matches: 2. The length of the CDR3 is 13 residues. The CDR3 here is CASSYGQGTEQYV. CDR3 nucleotides: TGTGCCAGCAGTTACGGACAGGGGACCGAGCAGTACGTC.

The chain couples TRBV4-3 to TRBJ2-1; TRBD2 matches 8 bases. This CDR3 region has 15 residues. The J segment lost 6 bases and the V segment lost 3 bases, leaving 7 bases of the junction unmatched. Germline V lookup: CDR1 LGHNA, CDR2 YSLEER. The CDR3 region has the DNA TGCGCCAGCAGCCACTCCCCGGGGGGGGCCAATGAGCAGTTCTTC. Encoded protein: CASSHSPGGANEQFF.

Only a few counts were recorded for this clonotype. J is TRBJ1-2 and V is TRBV10-3; TRBD1 might be the D (5 bases). The CDR3 length is 14 residues. The germline gives CDR1 ENHRY, CDR2 SYGVKD. V was pared by 2 bases and J by 0 bases, with 7 bases between. CDR3 bases: TGTGCCATCAGTGAGGGAGGGGCTAACTATGGCTACACCTTC. This translates into CAISEGGANYGYTF.

There are many counts of this clonotype. J is TRBJ2-5 and V is TRBV6-6, with TRBD1 as a possible D gene (6 bases). The CDR3 covers 13 residues. Germline V gene lookup returns CDR1 MNHNY and CDR2 SVGAGI (reference sequence). Deletions cut 6 bases from V and 5 bases from J, with 13 bases between. CDR3 sequence reads: CASRPRGWETQYF. DNA of the CDR3: TGTGCCAGCAGGCCCAGGGGTTGGGAGACCCAGTACTTC.

This clonotype has just one count. This rearrangement joins TRBV20-1 to TRBJ2-3; the D gene is possibly TRBD1 (6 bases). CDR3 length: 14 residues. With 8 bases removed from V and 0 bases from J, the gap between germline ends came to 15 bases. The germline V gene has CDR1 DFQATT and CDR2 SNEGSKA (reference sequence). The CDR3 sequence: CSPGASFSTDTQYF. CDR3 in DNA: TGCAGTCCAGGGGCCAGCTTTAGCACAGATACGCAGTATTTT.

As DNA, the CDR3 is TGTGCCACCAGCCCCACTAGCGCGTTTTTACCTAGCACAGATACGCAGTATTTT. Its protein product is CATSPTSAFLPSTDTQYF. The chain combines TRBV15 with TRBJ2-3; TRBD2 aligns across 7 bases. This CDR3 has 18 residues. Per the germline V gene, CDR1 is LNHNV and CDR2 is YYDKDF (reference sequence). J was trimmed by 0 bases and V by 5 bases; bases with no gene match: 14. Full variable domain (rest looked up from reference TRBV15 and TRBJ2-3): DAMVIQNPRYQVTQFGKPVTLSCSQTLNHNVMYWYQQKSSQAPKLLFHYYDKDFNNEADTPDNFQSRRPNTSFCFLDIRSPGLGDTAMYLCATSPTSAFLPSTDTQYFGPGTRLTVL.

This clonotype was observed at least ten times. The J gene is TRBJ1-4, the V gene TRBV7-2, with TRBD1 as a possible D gene (5 bases). Trimming pared 3 bases from V and 0 bases from J, leaving 11 bases between. Germline assignment: CDR1 SGHTA and CDR2 FQGNSA. This CDR3 is 16 amino acids long. CDR3 residues: CASSFDSYATNEKLFF. The CDR3, as DNA: TGTGCCAGCAGCTTCGACAGTTATGCAACTAATGAAAAACTGTTTTTT.

The J gene is TRBJ2-1, the V gene TRBV27, with 8 bases fitting TRBD2. The germline gives CDR1 MNHEY, CDR2 SMNVEV (reference sequence). The CDR3 covers 14 residues. Losses at the gene ends were 8 bases for V and 4 bases for J; bases not matched to a gene: 7. The CDR3 loop reads CASGSGGPYNEQFF. CDR3 nucleotide sequence: TGTGCCAGCGGAAGCGGGGGACCTTACAATGAGCAGTTCTTC.

Many counts were recorded for this clonotype. This rearrangement joins TRBV7-6 to TRBJ2-1; D is possibly TRBD1 (5 bases). Trimming removed 3 bases from V and 8 bases from J, with 17 bases in between. CDR3 size: 15 residues. In germline, CDR1 is SGHVS, CDR2 FNYEAQ. This CDR3 reads CASSLGRGAGYEQFF. The CDR3 nucleotides read TGTGCCAGCAGCTTGGGGCGAGGCGCCGGGTATGAGCAGTTCTTC.

CDR3 nucleotide sequence: TGTGCCAGCACCCCCGGATACTATGGCTACACCTTC. Translation gives CASTPGYYGYTF. This rearrangement joins TRBV12-3 or TRBV12-4 to TRBJ1-2, with unresolved D. Deletions cut 7 bases from V and 3 bases from J, with 9 bases between. The CDR3 extends over 12 amino acids.